Below are 10 T cell receptor beta chains sequenced from a single sample in a study of circulating tumor DNA in untreated peripheral T-cell lymphoma (dated by TCRdb to about 2021). Libraries were prepared through the immunoSEQ multiplex PCR assay. TCRdb's version of the immuneACCESS table is confined to in-frame rearrangements and falls short of the full clone set. An unresolved V gene accounts for under half of the shortfall where checked; the remainder is of unknown origin. Across this sample there are around 6,600 clones, with 62% seen only once. The ten largest clones represent under 60% of the sample. The sequencing sample was made of tumor tissue. The receptor set was obtained from a human donor with peripheral T-cell lymphoma.

The chain recombines TRBV30 with TRBJ2-3; 11 bases map to TRBD2. This CDR3 has 17 residues. The V and J ends lost 0 bases and 5 bases, in that order; junction bases with no gene match: 10. Germline V lookup: CDR1 GTSNPN, CDR2 SVGIG (reference sequence). CDR3 loop: CAWSVWDSGRVIDTQYF. In DNA, the CDR3 is TGTGCCTGGAGTGTATGGGATAGCGGGAGGGTTATAGATACGCAGTATTTT.

The rearrangement links TRBV6-8 to TRBJ1-4, with 7 positions matching TRBD1. Germline CDR1 MNHGY, CDR2 SAAAGT. V trimming: 2 bases; J trimming: 6 bases; junction bases outside the gene matches: 9. The CDR3 spans 16 residues. The CDR3 sequence is CASSYRRQGLDEKLFF. CDR3 coding DNA: TGTGCCAGCAGTTACCGGCGACAGGGACTAGATGAAAAACTGTTTTTT.

This clone has just a few counts. The chain employs TRBV11-3 and TRBJ2-5; maybe TRBD2 (6 bases). The V gene lost 3 bases and the J gene lost 5 bases, with 16 bases spanning the gap. Per germline, CDR1 SGHNT and CDR2 YENEEA. This CDR3 comprises 15 residues. CDR3 in amino acids: CASSFRGLEIETQYF. In DNA form, the CDR3 reads TGTGCCAGCAGCTTCCGGGGACTGGAAATTGAGACCCAGTACTTC.

The chain combines TRBV29-1 with TRBJ2-2, with 7 bases that match TRBD1. The germline V gene has CDR1 SQVTM and CDR2 ANQGSEA. This CDR3 is 13 amino acids long. The CDR3 DNA is TGCACCGCGAGGGGGCCCTACACCGGGGAGCTGTTTTTT. Residues: CTARGPYTGELFF.

The chain has TRBV29-1 and TRBJ2-1, with TRBD2 identical over 9 bases. CDR1 and CDR2 (germline): SQVTM, ANQGSEA. After removal of 2 bases from V and 2 bases from J, the junction contained 7 bases not matched to a gene. CDR3 length: 16 amino acids. CDR3 sequence (DNA): TGCAGCGTTGAAACGGGCGGGGGGGCCACCTACAATGAGCAGTTCTTC. This encodes CSVETGGGATYNEQFF.

As for this clone: The final CDR3 position lacks the conserved phenylalanine or tryptophan, pointing to a likely read error. It is unclear where the CDR3 begins or ends on the DNA, so no DNA is shown, and the CDR3 is as TCRdb lists it. The chain combines TRBV6-8 with TRBJ2-7; TRBD2, the D gene given by the table, was not confirmed from the DNA. CDR1 and CDR2 (germline): MNHGY, SAAAGT. Counting both end residues, the CDR3 totals 16 amino acids. This chain's CDR3 is CASNTHYLRGKKASRH.

V gene TRBV11-3 combines with J gene TRBJ1-5; TRBD1 is a possible D gene (5 bases). CDR3 length: 15 residues. V lost 2 bases and J 0 bases, leaving 8 bases between the germline ends. CDR1 is SGHNT, CDR2 YENEEA, per germline. The chain's CDR3 is CASSLTGDSNQPQHF. CDR3 nucleotide sequence: TGTGCCAGCAGCTTAACAGGTGATAGCAATCAGCCCCAGCATTTT.

This clone has more than one count but fewer than ten. DNA for the CDR3: TGTGCCAGTAGTATATTTTCAGGAGGCCCGGGAGGCTACACCTTC. Protein: CASSIFSGGPGGYTF. The chain employs TRBV19 and TRBJ1-2, with D hard to call. CDR1 LNHDA and CDR2 SQIVND come from the germline V gene (reference sequence). The CDR3 is made up of 15 amino acids. V lost 2 bases and J 8 bases, leaving 18 bases between the germline ends.

The chain employs TRBV23-1 and TRBJ2-7; 10 bases agree with TRBD2. TRBV23-1 is an ORF, with its function uncertain. The ends lost 6 bases at V and 2 bases at J; junction bases unmatched: 7. The CDR3 extends over 15 amino acids. The CDR3 reads CASSQASGSPYEQYF. The CDR3 DNA sequence: TGCGCCAGCAGCCAAGCTAGCGGGAGCCCCTACGAGCAGTACTTC.

This clone has a handful of counts. The chain links TRBV29-1 to TRBJ1-5; possible D gene TRBD1, 5 bases. Germline-derived CDR1 and CDR2 are SQVTM and ANQGSEA. The CDR3 consists of 14 residues. CDR3 sequence reads: CSAPKGNSNQPQHF. CDR3 nucleotide sequence: TGCAGTGCACCGAAGGGGAATAGCAATCAGCCCCAGCATTTT.